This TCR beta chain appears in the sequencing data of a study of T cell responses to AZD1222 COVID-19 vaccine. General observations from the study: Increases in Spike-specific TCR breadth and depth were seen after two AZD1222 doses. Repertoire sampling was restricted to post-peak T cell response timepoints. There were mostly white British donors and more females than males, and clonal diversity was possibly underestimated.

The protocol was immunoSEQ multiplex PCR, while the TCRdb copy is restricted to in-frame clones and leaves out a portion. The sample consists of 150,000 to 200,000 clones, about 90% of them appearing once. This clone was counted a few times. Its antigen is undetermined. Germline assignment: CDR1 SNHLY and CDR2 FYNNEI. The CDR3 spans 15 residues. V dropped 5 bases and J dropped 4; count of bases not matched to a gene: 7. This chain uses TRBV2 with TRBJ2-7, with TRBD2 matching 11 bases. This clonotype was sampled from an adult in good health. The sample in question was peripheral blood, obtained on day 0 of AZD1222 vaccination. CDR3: CASSLAGGQGYEQYF. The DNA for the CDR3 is TGTGCCAGCAGTCTAGCGGGAGGACAAGGTTACGAGCAGTACTTC.